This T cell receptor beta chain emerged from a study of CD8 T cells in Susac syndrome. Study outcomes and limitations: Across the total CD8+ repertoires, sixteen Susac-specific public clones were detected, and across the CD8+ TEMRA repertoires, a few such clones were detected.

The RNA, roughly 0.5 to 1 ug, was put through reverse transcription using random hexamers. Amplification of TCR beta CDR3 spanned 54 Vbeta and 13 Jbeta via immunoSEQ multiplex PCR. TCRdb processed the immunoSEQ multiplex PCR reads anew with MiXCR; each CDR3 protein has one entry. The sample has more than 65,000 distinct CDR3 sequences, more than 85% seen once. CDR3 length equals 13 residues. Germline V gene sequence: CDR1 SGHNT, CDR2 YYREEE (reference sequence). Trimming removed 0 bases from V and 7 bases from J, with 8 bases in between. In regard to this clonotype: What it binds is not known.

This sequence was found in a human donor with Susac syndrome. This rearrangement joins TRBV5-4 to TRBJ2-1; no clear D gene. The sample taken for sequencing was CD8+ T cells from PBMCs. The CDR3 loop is CASSLEDENEQFF. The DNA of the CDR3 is TGTGCCAGCAGCTTGGAGGACGAAAATGAGCAGTTCTTC.